A selection of T cell receptor beta chains follows, all from one sample in a study of blood T cell repertoires in COVID-19. Assay used: immunoSEQ multiplex PCR; TCRdb lists only in-frame clones, some missing. The sample carries fewer than 200,000 clones, over 80% recorded once. Material for sequencing was peripheral blood. The receptors derive from an older woman with COVID-19, enrolled during active disease. Both conserved end residues are part of each CDR3. A D gene is named only where the DNA matches it firmly. Clone size is given for some rows only: seen once, a few or many times, or a class if the clone is expanded.

clone size	D gene	V gene	J gene	CDR3 protein	CDR3 DNA
-	-	TRBV7-2	TRBJ2-7	CASSSATRFGEQYF	TGTGCCAGCAGCTCAGCGACGAGGTTCGGAGAGCAGTACTTC
few	-	TRBV12-3/TRBV12-4	TRBJ2-1	CASSLARDNEQFF	TGTGCCAGCAGTTTAGCCAGGGACAATGAGCAGTTCTTC
-	-	TRBV18	TRBJ2-3	CASSPSGERVPDTQYF	TGTGCCAGCTCACCGTCGGGGGAGAGGGTCCCAGATACGCAGTATTTT
-	TRBD1	TRBV27	TRBJ1-2	CASSGAGQGGGYTF	TGTGCCAGCAGTGGGGCGGGACAGGGAGGTGGCTACACCTTC
-	TRBD1	TRBV6-4	TRBJ1-2	CASSWTGGLYYGYTF	TGTGCCAGCAGCTGGACAGGGGGCCTATACTATGGCTACACCTTC
-	TRBD1	TRBV18	TRBJ1-4	CASSLSQGAVEKLFF	TGTGCCAGCTCACTCTCACAGGGGGCGGTTGAAAAACTGTTTTTT
-	TRBD2	TRBV2	TRBJ2-7	CASSLRVAGGRHEQYF	TGTGCCAGCAGTCTACGAGTAGCGGGAGGTCGACACGAGCAGTACTTC
-	TRBD2	TRBV11-2	TRBJ2-2	CASRPTSAPGELFF	TGTGCCAGCAGGCCTACTAGCGCACCCGGGGAGCTGTTTTTT
few	TRBD2	TRBV19	TRBJ2-1	CASSASGRADEQFF	TGTGCCAGTAGTGCTAGCGGGAGGGCCGATGAGCAGTTCTTC
-	TRBD1	TRBV28	TRBJ1-2	CASSKGQGNYGYTF	TGTGCCAGCAGCAAGGGACAGGGAAACTATGGCTACACCTTC
few	TRBD1	TRBV6-2/TRBV6-3	TRBJ1-5	CASSMTGDNQPQHF	TGTGCCAGCAGCATGACAGGGGACAATCAGCCCCAGCATTTT
-	TRBD1	TRBV18	TRBJ1-6	CASSPRGPIGTGSRPFYSPLHF	TGTGCCAGCTCACCAAGGGGGCCTATAGGGACAGGCTCCAGACCCTTTTATTCACCCCTCCACTTT
-	-	TRBV7-2	TRBJ2-5	CASSFGGPETQYF	TGTGCCAGCAGCTTCGGGGGTCCAGAGACCCAGTACTTC
-	-	TRBV18	TRBJ1-1	CASAAGAGSEAFF	TGTGCCAGCGCCGCTGGGGCAGGGTCTGAAGCTTTCTTT
-	-	TRBV3-1/TRBV3-2	TRBJ2-1	CASSPRLGSYQRRGEQFF	TGTGCCAGCAGCCCGAGGCTGGGGTCCTACCAAAGACGGGGTGAGCAGTTCTTC